This TCR beta chain was profiled in a study of identical twins. Study conclusions and caveats: Models underestimated how often monozygotic twins shared out-of-frame TCR alpha. Twins showed weaker excess sharing in their beta out-of-frame sequences. Conclusions came from cross-sectional statistical analysis, not from following the same donors.

All donors were healthy Caucasians. This clonotype has a handful of counts. Its antigen is currently unknown. The V segment lost 3 bases and the J segment 0 bases; nucleotides outside the gene matches: 5. The CDR3 spans 16 residues. From the 5' RACE reads, TCRdb called clonotypes with MiXCR, one entry per CDR3 protein. The repertoire holds 500,000 to 650,000 distinct CDR3 sequences, about a fifth seen once, with 0.45% to 0.5% in the top ten. The sample was also linked to a second study, of yellow fever vaccine responses in identical twins.

The source of this sequence is a woman aged 18-29 years in good health. Material for sequencing was CD4+ T cells sorted from blood. The rearrangement links TRBV12-3 or TRBV12-4 to TRBJ2-3; 8 bases are shared with TRBD2. The CDR3: CASSFRRGASTDTQYF. The CDR3 region has the DNA TGTGCCAGCAGTTTCCGGCGGGGGGCGAGCACAGATACGCAGTATTTT.